The 3 T cell receptor beta chains in this list originate from one sample, sequenced in a study of T cells after somatic rescue of genetic block. The table came from immunoSEQ multiplex PCR; TCRdb's copy has only in-frame clones and leaves some out. The data show about 8,000 clones, roughly 80% seen once. The specimen was peripheral blood mononuclear cells (PBMCs). These receptors were taken from a boy younger than 18.

The chain is built from TRBV6-5 and TRBJ2-7; no clear D gene. Germline V CDR1 and CDR2: MNHEY, SVGAGI. CDR3 length equals 13 residues. V lost 10 bases and J lost 0, with 13 bases in between. The CDR3 sequence is CATFSGHSYEQYF. CDR3 in DNA: TGTGCCACGTTCTCAGGCCACTCCTACGAGCAGTACTTC.

This rearrangement joins TRBV7-2 to TRBJ2-5, with D possibly matching TRBD1 (6 bases). The closer fit of TRBJ2-7 to the DNA end suggests the J call may be wrong. Germline CDR1 SGHTA, CDR2 FQGNSA. The CDR3 sequence is 15 residues long. The CDR3 DNA is TGTGCCAGCAGCTTAGATGGGGGCCCCCCCTACGAGCAGTACTTC. Amino acid sequence: CASSLDGGPPYEQYF.

V and J are TRBV9 and TRBJ2-3; weak D call: TRBD1 (5 bases). The CDR3 sequence is 15 residues long. Per the germline V gene, CDR1 is SGDLS and CDR2 is YYNGEE. Trimming cost V 0 bases and J 4 bases, with 12 bases left between them. The CDR3 region is CASSVAGLDADTQYF. CDR3 nucleotide sequence: TGTGCCAGCAGCGTAGCAGGGCTAGATGCAGATACGCAGTATTTT.